The present entry profiles one TCR beta chain with its context. Its target is unknown. The CDR3 end shows no conserved phenylalanine or tryptophan, and so a read error is likely. This specimen belongs to a study of tumor-infiltrating lymphocytes in primary liver carcinoma. Study information: Stage T1-T3 N0M0 tumors measured roughly 4.2 to 10 cm at most.

Unsorted bulk tissue (roughly 19-31 mg) underwent RNA and DNA co-extraction. Every single tumor sample held over 75% viable tumor cells. Study findings and constraints: Tumor-blood pairs (like tumor-adjacent pairs) overlapped less than tumor region pairs did. Tumor top-250-clone fractions significantly exceeded those of blood (p = 0.039).

Reverse transcription of approximately 500 ng total RNA with a constant-region primer produced TCR beta cDNA. ARM-PCR, slightly modified, supplied the TCR beta libraries through three nested multiplex PCR rounds. The two initial PCR rounds, ten to eleven cycles each, used TRBV1-TRBV30 forward and C-beta reverse primers. TCRdb reanalysed the multiplex PCR reads using MiXCR and keeps one entry per CDR3 protein. The sample lists roughly 100,000 distinct CDR3 sequences, 55% to 80% seen once, with around 10% in the top ten. The V gene's germline CDR1 is SQVTM and CDR2 ANQGSEA. The CDR3 sequence is 13 residues long.

The receptor comes from a woman aged 55-69 years with primary liver carcinoma and hepatitis B virus infection. The sequenced sample was liver tumor tissue from sampling region 2. Subset specified: tumor region T2, inferior pole. V is TRBV29-1 and J is TRBJ2-7, with TRBD1 matching over 8 bases. The CDR3 sequence: CRVEWQGAGEQYL. CDR3 coding DNA: TGCAGGGTTGAGTGGCAGGGGGCCGGCGAGCAGTACTTA.